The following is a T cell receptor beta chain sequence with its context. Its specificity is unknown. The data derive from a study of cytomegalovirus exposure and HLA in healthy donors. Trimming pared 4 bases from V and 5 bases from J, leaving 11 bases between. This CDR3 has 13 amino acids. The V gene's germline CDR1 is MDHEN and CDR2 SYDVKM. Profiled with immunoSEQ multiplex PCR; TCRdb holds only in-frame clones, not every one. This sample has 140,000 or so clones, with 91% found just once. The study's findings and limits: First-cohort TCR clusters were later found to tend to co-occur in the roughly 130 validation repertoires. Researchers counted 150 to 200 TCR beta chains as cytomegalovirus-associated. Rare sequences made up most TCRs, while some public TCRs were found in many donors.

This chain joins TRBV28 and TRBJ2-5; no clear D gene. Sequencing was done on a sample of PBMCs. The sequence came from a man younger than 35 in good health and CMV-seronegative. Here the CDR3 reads CASSSPLRETQYF. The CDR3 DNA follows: TGTGCCAGCAGTTCGCCACTGCGCGAGACCCAGTACTTC. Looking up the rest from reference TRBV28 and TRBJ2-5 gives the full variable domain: DVKVTQSSRYLVKRTGEKVFLECVQDMDHENMFWYRQDPGLGLRLIYFSYDVKMKEKGDIPEGYSVSREKKERFSLILESASTNQTSMYLCASSSPLRETQYFGPGTRLLVL.